Listed here are 24 T cell receptor beta chains from one sample, sequenced in a study of chemoradiotherapy in HPV16-positive cancers. Profiling relied on immunoSEQ multiplex PCR, and the TCRdb table lists in-frame clones only, not all of them. The profile shows around 53,000 clones, around nine tenths of them singletons. Sequencing used blood, obtained from a patient who underwent chemoradiotherapy. These receptors came from a human donor with HPV-associated anogenital cancer.

This clone appeared once. The chain uses TRBV9 and TRBJ1-3; D ambiguous. This CDR3 has 15 amino acids. Germline lookup yields CDR1 SGDLS and CDR2 YYNGEE. V was shortened by 2 bases and J by 0 bases, with 9 bases between the two germline ends. The CDR3 is CASSVTEDSGNTIYF. CDR3 bases: TGTGCCAGCAGCGTTACCGAGGACTCTGGAAACACCATATATTTT.

The chain joins TRBV6-5 to TRBJ1-3; the D is unclear. Per the germline V gene, CDR1 is MNHEY and CDR2 is SVGAGI. The CDR3 extends over 14 amino acids. V gave up 3 bases and J gave up 1 base, with 7 bases separating them. The CDR3 loop is CASSYKISGNTIYF. In nucleotides, the CDR3 is TGTGCCAGCAGTTATAAGATTTCTGGAAACACCATATATTTT.

The genes are TRBV27 and TRBJ2-7; 7 bases are a match to TRBD1. V shed 5 bases and J 2 bases; nucleotides not matched to a gene: 6. This CDR3 is built from 14 residues. Germline V lookup: CDR1 MNHEY, CDR2 SMNVEV (reference sequence). This CDR3 is CASSPGTAPYEQYF. In DNA form, the CDR3 reads TGTGCCAGCAGTCCTGGGACAGCCCCCTACGAGCAGTACTTC.

V gene TRBV30 combines with J gene TRBJ2-6, with TRBD1 matching 10 bases. J was trimmed by 7 bases and V by 0 bases; bases with no gene match: 12. This CDR3 is built from 18 residues. Germline V gene sequence: CDR1 GTSNPN, CDR2 SVGIG (reference sequence). In nucleotides, the CDR3 is TGTGCCTGGAGTGTAGGGACAGGGGCGGGGAGGAGAGCCAACGTCCTGACTTTC. This gives the protein CAWSVGTGAGRRANVLTF.

The chain recombines TRBV6-4 with TRBJ2-2, with 7 bases aligning to TRBD1. There are 15 residues in the CDR3. The V and J ends lost 6 bases and 1 base, in that order; junction bases with no gene match: 5. Germline CDR1 MRHNA, CDR2 SNTAGT. The CDR3 region has the DNA TGTGCCAGCAGCTCGGCAGGGGGGAACACCGGGGAGCTGTTTTTT. As protein: CASSSAGGNTGELFF.

J is TRBJ2-1 and V is TRBV18; tentative D call: TRBD1 (5 bases). The CDR3 is 13 amino acids. Germline CDR1 KGHSH, CDR2 LQKENI. V was clipped by 5 bases and J by 8 bases, with 13 bases between them. The CDR3 loop reads CASSTDRHHEQFF. The CDR3 nucleotides are TGTGCCAGCTCAACCGACAGACACCATGAGCAGTTCTTC.

The chain joins TRBV19 to TRBJ2-7; weak D call: TRBD2 (6 bases). The V gene lost 5 bases and the J gene lost 1 base, with 18 bases spanning the gap. The CDR3 runs 16 residues. Looked up from germline, CDR1 is LNHDA and CDR2 is SQIVND (reference sequence). The CDR3 DNA follows: TGTGCCAGTAGTCTCCGGGGCGGGGATGGATCCTACGAGCAGTACTTC. This encodes CASSLRGGDGSYEQYF.

CDR3: CASSIVPPPSTDTQYF. The CDR3 DNA reads TGTGCCAGTAGTATAGTCCCCCCCCCTAGCACAGATACGCAGTATTTT. The rearrangement uses TRBV19 and TRBJ2-3; D call uncertain. This CDR3 region has 16 residues. V was cut by 1 base and J by 0 bases, with 11 bases left in between. CDR1 is LNHDA and CDR2 is SQIVND in the germline V gene (reference sequence).

The chain carries TRBV5-5 and TRBJ2-7; TRBD1 might be the D (7 bases). Germline V gene sequence: CDR1 SGHKS, CDR2 YYEKEE (reference sequence). V dropped 4 bases and J dropped 0 bases, with 11 bases sitting between them. The CDR3 loop spans 14 amino acids. The CDR3 DNA reads TGTGCCAGCAGCATGCGGGACAGCTCCTACGAGCAGTACTTC. This translates into CASSMRDSSYEQYF.

This clone was seen a few times. The chain links TRBV9 to TRBJ2-5; a weak D match, TRBD1 (6 bases). The V end was cut by 2 bases, the J end by 4 bases, with 18 bases between. CDR3 length: 16 residues. Germline CDR1 and CDR2: SGDLS and YYNGEE. CDR3 nucleotides: TGTGCCAGCAGCGTGGGGTCGACAGGAAGCATAGAGACCCAGTACTTC. Amino acid sequence: CASSVGSTGSIETQYF.

The chain couples TRBV7-2 to TRBJ2-5; 8 bases agree with TRBD2. Gene TRBJ2-7 matches the end of the DNA better, so the J call may be wrong. Per germline, CDR1 SGHTA and CDR2 FQGNSA. The CDR3 is 15 amino acids. The CDR3 here is CASSLSAGGAYEQYF. The CDR3, as DNA: TGTGCCAGCAGCTTATCTGCGGGAGGCGCCTACGAGCAGTACTTC.

This chain joins TRBV19 and TRBJ2-5; 10 positions match TRBD1. CDR1 LNHDA and CDR2 SQIVND come from the germline V gene (reference sequence). The junction had 9 bases not matched to a gene; V was cut back by 3 bases and J by 8 bases. The CDR3 is 15 residues long. In DNA, the CDR3 is TGTGCCAGTAGTATTATTATGGGGACAGGGGATACCCAGTACTTC. Amino acids: CASSIIMGTGDTQYF. Filled out from reference TRBV19 and TRBJ2-5, the complete variable domain reads DGGITQSPKYLFRKEGQNVTLSCEQNLNHDAMYWYRQDPGQGLRLIYYSQIVNDFQKGDIAEGYSVSREKKESFPLTVTSAQKNPTAFYLCASSIIMGTGDTQYFGPGTRLLVL.

The J gene is TRBJ2-7, the V gene TRBV13, with D maybe TRBD1 (6 bases). V lost 5 bases and J lost 1, with 9 bases in between. Per germline, CDR1 PRHDT and CDR2 FYEKMQ (reference sequence). The CDR3 has 13 amino acids. CDR3 residues: CASSRDRSYEQYF. The CDR3 DNA sequence: TGTGCCAGCAGCCGCGACAGGTCCTACGAGCAGTACTTC.

The J gene is TRBJ1-5, the V gene TRBV30, with D possibly TRBD1 on 5 matching bases. The ends were cut back, 1 base at V and 1 base at J, with 8 bases in the middle. The CDR3 extends over 14 amino acids. The germline CDR1 and CDR2 sequences are GTSNPN and SVGIG (reference sequence). DNA for the CDR3: TGTGCCTGGAGTGGGGGGTCGAGCAATCAGCCCCAGCATTTT. The encoded protein is CAWSGGSSNQPQHF.

CDR3 DNA sequence: TGTGCCAGGGTTGAGGGGGCAGAGGAGACTGAAGCTTTCTTT. Its translation: CARVEGAEETEAFF. The gene calls are TRBV19 and TRBJ1-1; the match to TRBD1 covers 7 bases. With V trimmed by 9 bases and J by 5 bases, 12 bases remained unmatched. This CDR3 comprises 14 residues. CDR1 LNHDA and CDR2 SQIVND come from the germline V gene (reference sequence).

The chain has TRBV15 and TRBJ2-5; the D gene is possibly TRBD1 (6 bases). The CDR3 sequence is 16 residues long. From germline, CDR1 is LNHNV and CDR2 YYDKDF (reference sequence). Trimming removed 0 bases from V and 5 bases from J, with 16 bases in between. The DNA for the CDR3 is TGTGCCACCAGCAGAGATAGGTGGGGGCCCAGGGAGACCCAGTACTTC. It is translated as CATSRDRWGPRETQYF.

The V call is TRBV15, the J call TRBJ2-7; possibly TRBD1 for D (5 bases). V lost 3 bases, J lost 0 bases, and 6 bases lay in between. This CDR3 is built from 13 residues. CDR1 and CDR2 from the germline V gene are LNHNV and YYDKDF (reference sequence). CDR3 DNA sequence: TGTGCCACCAGCAGGGACATCTCCTACGAGCAGTACTTC. Its translation is CATSRDISYEQYF.

This chain uses TRBV2 with TRBJ1-1; D is unclear. This CDR3 region has 14 residues. The germline gives CDR1 SNHLY, CDR2 FYNNEI. Trimming left V 6 bases short and J 6 bases short, with 17 bases between. The CDR3 is CASRSRASNSEAFF. The CDR3 DNA sequence: TGTGCCAGCAGGTCCCGAGCCTCTAACTCTGAAGCTTTCTTT.

V is TRBV7-8 and J is TRBJ2-5, with D uncertain. Trimming left V 1 base short and J 5 bases short, with 17 bases between. Germline-derived CDR1 and CDR2 are SGHVS and FQNEAQ. This CDR3 has 16 residues. The CDR3: CASSLVGQPVTETQYF. DNA of the CDR3: TGTGCCAGCAGCTTAGTAGGGCAGCCGGTAACGGAGACCCAGTACTTC.

The chain couples TRBV20-1 to TRBJ2-5, with 8 bases that match TRBD2. The CDR3 totals 11 residues. The germline CDR1 and CDR2 sequences are DFQATT and SNEGSKA (reference sequence). Trimming took 5 bases from V and 7 from J; bases not matched to a gene: 3. CDR3 amino acids: CSAAGGGTQYF. The CDR3 nucleotides read TGCAGTGCTGCGGGGGGCGGGACCCAGTACTTC.

The chain links TRBV4-1 to TRBJ2-7, with D unresolved. This CDR3 region has 13 residues. V lost 3 bases and J lost 0, with 6 bases in between. Germline CDR1 and CDR2: MGHRA and YSYEKL. CDR3 residues: CASSHPASYEQYF. DNA of the CDR3: TGCGCCAGCAGCCATCCTGCCTCCTACGAGCAGTACTTC.

This clone was observed a handful of times. This chain connects TRBV30 to TRBJ2-7, with 7 bases identical to TRBD2. Germline V gene sequence: CDR1 GTSNPN, CDR2 SVGIG (reference sequence). The CDR3 is 11 residues long. Trimming took 0 bases from V and 9 from J; bases not matched to a gene: 2. DNA of the CDR3: TGTGCCTGGAGTGTAGGGAGGGGGCAGTACTTC. This codes for CAWSVGRGQYF.

The gene calls are TRBV27 and TRBJ1-1; D gene uncertain. V was trimmed by 4 bases and J by 5 bases, leaving 11 bases between them. CDR1 and CDR2 from the germline V gene are MNHEY and SMNVEV (reference sequence). The CDR3 has 13 amino acids. The CDR3 DNA sequence: TGTGCCAGCAGTTCCGGGGTCGGGACTGAAGCTTTCTTT. It is translated as CASSSGVGTEAFF.

This rearrangement joins TRBV6-5 to TRBJ1-1; 7 bases are shared with TRBD1. The V gene's germline CDR1 is MNHEY and CDR2 SVGAGI. The trim removed 4 bases at V and 10 bases at J, leaving 6 bases unmatched. The CDR3 sequence is 12 residues long. CDR3 protein: CASSFAQGRAFF. The CDR3 bases are TGTGCCAGCAGTTTTGCACAGGGGCGAGCTTTCTTT.